The 18 T cell receptor beta chains listed next were all sequenced from one sample in a study of blood T cell repertoires in COVID-19. Assay: immunoSEQ multiplex PCR; the TCRdb copy retains only in-frame clones and omits some. The sample contains 310,000 or so clones, roughly nine tenths of which appear only once. The sample taken for sequencing was PBMCs or T cells enriched from blood (not recorded which). The receptor set was obtained from a woman between 35 and 50 years old who had recovered from COVID-19.

The chain uses TRBV7-2 and TRBJ1-3; D ambiguous. Looked up from germline, CDR1 is SGHTA and CDR2 is FQGNSA. The V end was cut by 6 bases, the J end by 10 bases, with 10 bases between. The CDR3 sequence is 11 residues long. CDR3 residues: CASSPGETIYF. CDR3 DNA sequence: TGTGCCAGCAGTCCCGGGGAAACCATATATTTT. The variable domain in full, with the rest retrieved from reference TRBV7-2 and TRBJ1-3, is GAGVSQSPSNKVTEKGKDVELRCDPISGHTALYWYRQSLGQGLEFLIYFQGNSAPDKSGLPSDRFSAERTGGSVSTLTIQRTQQEDSAVYLCASSPGETIYFGEGSWLTVV.

The chain employs TRBV18 and TRBJ2-1, with a possible D match to TRBD1 (6 bases). The germline V gene has CDR1 KGHSH and CDR2 LQKENI. Deletions cut 5 bases from V and 4 bases from J, with 9 bases between. CDR3 length: 13 residues. CDR3 sequence: CASSRQEYNEQFF. CDR3 in DNA: TGTGCCAGCTCAAGACAGGAATACAATGAGCAGTTCTTC. Drawing the rest from reference TRBV18 and TRBJ2-1, the complete variable domain is NAGVMQNPRHLVRRRGQEARLRCSPMKGHSHVYWYRQLPEEGLKFMVYLQKENIIDESGMPKERFSAEFPKEGPSILRIQQVVRGDSAAYFCASSRQEYNEQFFGPGTRLTVL.

This sequence joins TRBV7-9 and TRBJ1-2; no clear D. The V end lost 1 base, the J end lost 4 bases, and 10 bases lay between the germline ends. Germline lookup yields CDR1 SEHNR and CDR2 FQNEAQ (reference sequence). There are 14 residues in the CDR3. DNA for the CDR3: TGTGCCAGCAGCTTAGTGGGCCAGACCTATGGCTACACCTTC. This encodes CASSLVGQTYGYTF.

This clone was recorded a few times. The chain links TRBV29-1 to TRBJ2-7; 7 nucleotides align to TRBD2. Germline V CDR1 and CDR2: SQVTM, ANQGSEA. The V and J ends lost 5 bases and 3 bases, in that order; junction bases with no gene match: 7. The CDR3 consists of 13 residues. CDR3 residues: CSVLTGGDYEQYF. The CDR3, as DNA: TGCAGCGTTCTTACGGGAGGAGACTACGAGCAGTACTTC.

The CDR3 nucleotides read TGTGCCAGCAGCCGACAGTTGAACACTGAAGCTTTCTTT. Amino acid sequence: CASSRQLNTEAFF. The V and J genes are TRBV7-8 and TRBJ1-1, with TRBD1 as a possible D gene (5 bases). Trimming took 5 bases from V and 0 from J, leaving 7 bases between them. Looked up from germline, CDR1 is SGHVS and CDR2 is FQNEAQ. This CDR3 is built from 13 residues.

The chain carries TRBV6-5 and TRBJ1-2, with 8 bases lining up with TRBD1. The CDR3 has 15 residues. Losses at the gene ends were 4 bases for V and 5 bases for J; bases not matched to a gene: 9. Germline V lookup: CDR1 MNHEY, CDR2 SVGAGI. DNA of the CDR3: TGTGCCAGCAGTTCTCCGACAGGGGACCTTTATGGCTACACCTTC. Protein sequence: CASSSPTGDLYGYTF.

The chain employs TRBV29-1 and TRBJ2-1; 13 positions agree with TRBD2. There are 13 residues in the CDR3. V shed 8 bases and J 9 bases; nucleotides not matched to a gene: 7. Germline CDR1 is SQVTM and CDR2 is ANQGSEA. CDR3 sequence (DNA): TGCAGCTTACGGACTAGCGGGAGCGGTGAGCAGTTCTTC. Amino acids: CSLRTSGSGEQFF.

The gene calls are TRBV19 and TRBJ2-3, with 10 bases lining up with TRBD1. Trimming removed 3 bases from V and 4 bases from J; junction bases left unmatched: 4. Germline loops: CDR1 LNHDA, CDR2 SQIVND (reference sequence). This CDR3 is 15 amino acids long. The DNA for the CDR3 is TGTGCCAGTAGTATCTTGACAGGGGGCGCAGATACGCAGTATTTT. Its protein product is CASSILTGGADTQYF.

The chain carries TRBV2 and TRBJ2-5; 7 nucleotides agree with TRBD1. The V gene's germline CDR1 is SNHLY and CDR2 FYNNEI. The V and J ends lost 6 bases and 3 bases, in that order; junction bases with no gene match: 13. There are 16 residues in the CDR3. CDR3 loop: CASSRELVTGKETQYF. The CDR3, as DNA: TGTGCCAGCAGCCGCGAACTCGTGACAGGGAAAGAGACCCAGTACTTC.

The chain carries TRBV7-6 and TRBJ2-3; 7 bases line up with TRBD1. Germline V gene sequence: CDR1 SGHVS, CDR2 FNYEAQ. This CDR3 contains 15 residues. The junction had 4 bases not matched to a gene; V was cut back by 4 bases and J by 0 bases. The CDR3 here is CASSSDRTSTDTQYF. CDR3 in DNA: TGTGCCAGCAGCTCGGACAGGACTAGCACAGATACGCAGTATTTT. The variable domain in full, with the rest retrieved from reference TRBV7-6 and TRBJ2-3, is GAGVSQSPRYKVTKRGQDVALRCDPISGHVSLYWYRQALGQGPEFLTYFNYEAQQDKSGLPNDRFSAERPEGSISTLTIQRTEQRDSAMYRCASSSDRTSTDTQYFGPGTRLTVL.

This rearrangement joins TRBV28 to TRBJ1-1; D unclear. This CDR3 has 16 amino acids. Germline V CDR1 and CDR2: MDHEN, SYDVKM. V was cut by 6 bases and J by 0 bases, with 17 bases left in between. Here the CDR3 reads CASSSLGGQMNTEAFF. CDR3 coding DNA: TGTGCCAGCAGCTCCTTGGGCGGGCAGATGAACACTGAAGCTTTCTTT.

The chain recombines TRBV5-4 with TRBJ2-3; D not certain. The V end was cut by 0 bases, the J end by 4 bases, with 9 bases between. The CDR3 contains 14 residues. Germline CDR1 is SGHNT and CDR2 is YYREEE (reference sequence). CDR3 residues: CASSLAVAADTQYF. CDR3 bases: TGTGCCAGCAGCTTGGCGGTAGCTGCAGATACGCAGTATTTT.

The V and J genes are TRBV19 and TRBJ1-2; TRBD1 agrees at 7 bases. CDR3 length equals 19 residues. Germline V gene sequence: CDR1 LNHDA, CDR2 SQIVND (reference sequence). Trimming took 4 bases from V and 5 from J; bases not matched to a gene: 22. DNA of the CDR3: TGTGCCAGTAGTAGTTACTCCGGGACAGTCGGCCCAACGGCGTATGGCTACACCTTC. Translated: CASSSYSGTVGPTAYGYTF.

The DNA for the CDR3 is TGTGCCAGCACAGGTGGCGGGAGGGTGGCCGAGCAGTACTTC. As protein: CASTGGGRVAEQYF. The rearrangement joins TRBV28 to TRBJ2-7; 9 positions match TRBD2. The V gene's germline CDR1 is MDHEN and CDR2 SYDVKM. With V trimmed by 7 bases and J by 6 bases, 10 bases remained unmatched. The CDR3 sequence is 14 residues long.

The V and J genes are TRBV25-1 and TRBJ1-3; 7 bases match TRBD1. CDR1 MGHDK and CDR2 SYGVNS come from the germline V gene. This CDR3 spans 17 amino acids. The junction had 9 bases not matched to a gene; V was cut back by 0 bases and J by 4 bases. This chain's CDR3 is CASSEYPDRPKGNTIYF. The DNA of the CDR3 is TGTGCCAGCAGTGAATATCCGGACAGGCCAAAGGGAAACACCATATATTTT.

This clone was detected once. This chain joins TRBV24-1 and TRBJ1-2; unclear D gene. This CDR3 is built from 15 residues. Germline V gives CDR1 KGHDR, CDR2 SFDVKD. The germline V and J ends were trimmed by 8 bases and 1 base, with 16 bases remaining between them. CDR3 nucleotide sequence: TGTGCCACCATACTAAGGCAGTACGATAACTATGGCTACACCTTC. This codes for CATILRQYDNYGYTF.

The chain uses TRBV5-4 and TRBJ1-2, with 7 bases fitting TRBD1. Germline trimming cut 4 bases from V and 0 bases from J; bases unmatched to any gene: 9. The length of the CDR3 is 16 residues. The V gene's germline CDR1 is SGHNT and CDR2 YYREEE (reference sequence). CDR3 nucleotide sequence: TGTGCCAGCAGCCCCCCGGGACAGAGAACTAACTATGGCTACACCTTC. Its translation is CASSPPGQRTNYGYTF.

The J gene is TRBJ2-5, the V gene TRBV9; TRBD2 agrees at 7 bases. With 4 bases clipped from V and 5 bases from J, the junction kept 8 bases outside the gene matches. This CDR3 region has 14 residues. In germline, CDR1 is SGDLS, CDR2 YYNGEE. The CDR3 DNA reads as TGTGCCAGCAGCCCACGACTAGCTCGGGAGACCCAGTACTTC. This codes for CASSPRLARETQYF.